The next 24 T cell receptor beta chains were all read from a single sample in a study of T-cell reconstitution after alpha-beta-depleted transplantation in children. Unique molecular identifiers were used in preparing the TCRbeta library. Via MiXCR, TCRdb re-called the PCR reads, giving one row per CDR3 protein. The data show 580,000 or so distinct CDR3 sequences, with more than 20% seen just once and over 12% held by the top ten. The specimen comprised PBMCs, mostly from graft donor cells, sampled 360 days after TCRalphabeta/CD19-depleted stem cell transplant. Source of these receptors: a boy under three years old who had a stem cell transplant for acute myeloid leukemia, so the T cells may come from the graft donor.

This clonotype was detected ten times or more. The chain has TRBV7-7 and TRBJ2-1, with 11 nucleotides matching TRBD1. CDR1 and CDR2 (germline): SSHAT, FNYEAQ (reference sequence). J gave up 8 bases and V 4 bases, and 4 bases lay outside the gene matches. The CDR3 is made up of 14 amino acids. The CDR3 loop is CASSSGQGAYEQFF. DNA for the CDR3: TGTGCCAGCAGCTCCGGACAGGGGGCGTATGAGCAGTTCTTC. Full variable domain (rest looked up from reference TRBV7-7 and TRBJ2-1): GAGVSQSPRYKVTKRGQDVTLRCDPISSHATLYWYQQALGQGPEFLTYFNYEAQPDKSGLPSDRFSAERPEGSISTLTIQRTEQRDSAMYRCASSSGQGAYEQFFGPGTRLTVL.

This clonotype has ten or more counts. The chain recombines TRBV20-1 with TRBJ2-3; TRBD2 aligns across 8 bases. The germline V gene encodes CDR1 DFQATT and CDR2 SNEGSKA (reference sequence). The junction had 11 bases not matched to a gene; V was cut back by 4 bases and J by 5 bases. The CDR3 consists of 15 residues. The CDR3 here is CSATPGGGRGDTQYF. The CDR3 nucleotides are TGCAGTGCTACCCCGGGGGGGGGCCGGGGAGATACGCAGTATTTT.

This clonotype has at least ten counts. The rearrangement joins TRBV18 to TRBJ2-7; D ambiguous. Between the trimmed V and J ends, which lost 2 bases and 7 bases, there was a span of 9 bases. The CDR3 runs 12 residues. CDR1 KGHSH and CDR2 LQKENI come from the germline V gene. CDR3 residues: CASSPGVGEQYF. For the CDR3, the DNA is TGTGCCAGCTCACCAGGGGTCGGGGAGCAGTACTTC.

This clonotype was counted ten times or more. The genes are TRBV29-1 and TRBJ2-7, with TRBD1 identical over 8 bases. Germline trimming cut 6 bases from V and 5 bases from J; bases unmatched to any gene: 15. CDR3 length equals 15 residues. Germline CDR1 and CDR2: SQVTM and ANQGSEA. The CDR3 protein is CSVMTQGAIGDEQYF. In DNA, the CDR3 is TGCAGCGTGATGACCCAGGGGGCCATAGGGGACGAGCAGTACTTC.

This clonotype was seen a few times. The rearrangement uses TRBV18 and TRBJ2-1, with D possibly called TRBD1 or TRBD2 (5 bases each). The CDR3 sequence is 16 residues long. With 3 bases removed from V and 1 base from J, the gap between germline ends came to 13 bases. Germline V gene lookup returns CDR1 KGHSH and CDR2 LQKENI. Here the CDR3 DNA reads TGTGCCAGCTCACCGAGCACCGGGGCTTCCTACAATGAGCAGTTCTTC. Its protein is CASSPSTGASYNEQFF.

This clonotype was observed a handful of times. This chain links TRBV6-1 with TRBJ2-7, with D perhaps matching TRBD1 or TRBD2 (5 bases each). Per the germline V gene, CDR1 is MNHNS and CDR2 is SASEGT. The CDR3 runs 16 residues. Trimming took 6 bases from V and 3 from J, leaving 21 bases between them. The CDR3 DNA follows: TGTGCCAGCAGCTCCCGCCCCGGGGCGGACTTCTACGAGCAGTACTTC. The encoded protein is CASSSRPGADFYEQYF.

The rearrangement joins TRBV20-1 to TRBJ1-2; weak D call: TRBD1 (6 bases). In germline, CDR1 is DFQATT, CDR2 SNEGSKA (reference sequence). V was trimmed by 1 base and J by 6 bases, leaving 21 bases between them. This CDR3 spans 16 amino acids. The CDR3 nucleotides are TGCAGTGCTAGAGGGCAGGGGATTATTTTCTGGGATGGCTACACCTTC. Translation: CSARGQGIIFWDGYTF.

The chain couples TRBV20-1 to TRBJ2-3; TRBD1 agrees at 7 bases. Germline trimming cut 4 bases from V and 3 bases from J; bases unmatched to any gene: 13. Germline V gene sequence: CDR1 DFQATT, CDR2 SNEGSKA (reference sequence). CDR3 length equals 16 residues. In DNA form, the CDR3 reads TGCAGTGCTAACCGCCCCCAAGGGGGCGTTACAGATACGCAGTATTTT. As protein: CSANRPQGGVTDTQYF.

The chain is built from TRBV7-8 and TRBJ2-3; 7 positions match TRBD1. The germline V gene encodes CDR1 SGHVS and CDR2 FQNEAQ. The ends lost 5 bases at V and 0 bases at J; junction bases unmatched: 8. The CDR3 extends over 16 amino acids. The CDR3, as DNA: TGTGCCAGCAGCCGCCATACGGGACAGAGCACAGATACGCAGTATTTT. Encoded protein: CASSRHTGQSTDTQYF.

This clonotype appeared a single time. This chain links TRBV7-3 with TRBJ1-1; possibly TRBD1 for D (5 bases). The germline gives CDR1 SGHTA, CDR2 FQGTGA. The CDR3 spans 19 residues. V lost 3 bases and J lost 0, with 23 bases in between. CDR3 loop: CASSFPRGQRPDMNTEAFF. CDR3 coding DNA: TGTGCCAGCAGCTTTCCTAGGGGCCAGCGCCCTGATATGAACACTGAAGCTTTCTTT.

This clonotype has ten or more counts. V gene TRBV6-2 or TRBV6-3 combines with J gene TRBJ2-7; 14 bases fit TRBD2. V lost 2 bases and J lost 0; bases outside the gene matches: 12. The CDR3 loop spans 20 amino acids. Germline V gene lookup returns CDR1 MNHEY and CDR2 SVGEGT. DNA of the CDR3: TGTGCCAGCAGTTACGCTAGACCGGGACTAGCGGGGGCCCTCTCCTACGAGCAGTACTTC. This translates into CASSYARPGLAGALSYEQYF.

The rearrangement links TRBV10-2 to TRBJ2-2; D is undetermined. The CDR3 extends over 11 amino acids. The V gene's germline CDR1 is WSHSY and CDR2 SAAADI. Deletions cut 7 bases from V and 4 bases from J, with 4 bases between. CDR3 residues: CASMFTGELFF. CDR3 bases: TGCGCCAGCATGTTCACCGGGGAGCTGTTTTTT.

V is TRBV12-5 and J is TRBJ2-1; the D gene could be TRBD1 or TRBD2 (7 bases each). The CDR3 is 13 residues long. Germline CDR1 is LGHNT and CDR2 is FRNRAP. V was pared by 6 bases and J by 7 bases, with 13 bases between. The CDR3 DNA sequence: TGTGCTAGTGGCAGGGGGGGAGGGAATGAGCAGTTCTTC. It is translated as CASGRGGGNEQFF.

This rearrangement joins TRBV12-3 or TRBV12-4 to TRBJ1-3, with 9 bases aligning to TRBD1. This CDR3 has 14 residues. Unmatched junction bases numbered 4, after V lost 6 bases and J lost 4 bases. CDR3 DNA: TGTGCCAGCAGCTGGGACAGGGCCGGAAACACCATATATTTT. It codes for CASSWDRAGNTIYF.

This clonotype appeared many times. The chain couples TRBV6-6 to TRBJ2-1; TRBD2 agrees at 8 bases. Losses at the gene ends were 2 bases for V and 8 bases for J; bases not matched to a gene: 2. The CDR3 has 13 amino acids. CDR1 and CDR2 (germline): MNHNY, SVGAGI (reference sequence). The chain's CDR3 is CASSYGSGDEQFF. CDR3 sequence (DNA): TGTGCCAGCAGTTACGGTAGCGGGGATGAGCAGTTCTTC.

This clonotype occurred a few times. The V call is TRBV6-5, the J call TRBJ1-4; D is undetermined. CDR1 is MNHEY and CDR2 is SVGAGI in the germline V gene. This CDR3 has 15 amino acids. Trimming took off 0 bases at V and 6 bases at J, with 11 bases between the two ends. DNA of the CDR3: TGTGCCAGCAGTTACTCCGGCGGATTAGATGAAAAACTGTTTTTT. This gives the protein CASSYSGGLDEKLFF.

This clonotype has just a few counts. This chain uses TRBV24-1 with TRBJ2-1; 10 bases agree with TRBD2. The CDR3 has 17 amino acids. J was trimmed by 10 bases and V by 2 bases; bases with no gene match: 13. Germline lookup yields CDR1 KGHDR and CDR2 SFDVKD. CDR3 loop: CATSDSPWSGGEGEQFF. CDR3 bases: TGTGCCACCAGTGATTCGCCCTGGAGCGGGGGGGAAGGAGAGCAGTTCTTC.

This clonotype came up many times. The V gene is TRBV7-9, the J gene TRBJ2-5; 7 bases line up with TRBD1. The germline gives CDR1 SEHNR, CDR2 FQNEAQ (reference sequence). The CDR3 is 14 amino acids. V lost 5 bases, J lost 1 base, and 4 bases stayed unmatched. The CDR3 DNA reads as TGTGCCAGCAGCATACAGGGGTTCCAAGAGACCCAGTACTTC. Translated: CASSIQGFQETQYF. The entire variable domain, with the rest obtained from reference TRBV7-9 and TRBJ2-5, is as follows: DTGVSQNPRHKITKRGQNVTFRCDPISEHNRLYWYRQTLGQGPEFLTYFQNEAQLEKSRLLSDRFSAERPKGSFSTLEIQRTEQGDSAMYLCASSIQGFQETQYFGPGTRLLVL.

The J gene is TRBJ2-5, the V gene TRBV7-2, with D unresolved. Germline-derived CDR1 and CDR2 are SGHTA and FQGNSA. The CDR3 consists of 13 residues. With 2 bases removed from V and 5 bases from J, the gap between germline ends came to 9 bases. CDR3 sequence reads: CASSLSLEETQYF. CDR3 bases: TGTGCCAGCAGCTTATCATTGGAGGAGACCCAGTACTTC.

This clonotype turned up a few times. The rearrangement uses TRBV5-1 and TRBJ2-5; no reliable D call. The CDR3 is made up of 13 amino acids. V dropped 2 bases and J dropped 3 bases, with 8 bases sitting between them. In germline, CDR1 is SGHRS, CDR2 YFSETQ. The CDR3 region is CASSFPREETQYF. The CDR3 region has the DNA TGCGCCAGCAGCTTCCCTAGAGAAGAGACCCAGTACTTC.

This clonotype was seen ten or more times. The gene calls are TRBV20-1 and TRBJ1-5; possible D gene TRBD1, 5 bases. Germline assignment: CDR1 DFQATT and CDR2 SNEGSKA (reference sequence). Trimming shortened V by 2 bases and J by 0 bases, and 8 bases separated the two germline ends. The CDR3 runs to 14 residues. The CDR3 spells CSARRGYSNQPQHF. The CDR3 DNA reads TGCAGTGCTAGAAGGGGTTATAGCAATCAGCCCCAGCATTTT.

This clonotype was counted ten times or more. Compared with germline, one end of the junction differs, possibly owing to a read error. The rearrangement joins TRBV6-5 to TRBJ2-2, with TRBD1 matching 8 bases. CDR3 size: 17 residues. Looked up from germline, CDR1 is MNHEY and CDR2 is SVGAGI. CDR3 protein: CASSYSSQGAPTEELFF. CDR3 nucleotide sequence: TGTGCCAGCAGTTACAGTTCCCAGGGGGCGCCCACCGAGGAGCTGTTTTTT.

The sample holds a few counts of this clonotype. The chain is built from TRBV24-1 and TRBJ2-5, with 8 bases matching TRBD1. The V and J ends lost 5 bases and 2 bases, in that order; junction bases with no gene match: 3. This CDR3 comprises 14 residues. CDR1 and CDR2 from the germline V gene are KGHDR and SFDVKD. CDR3 sequence reads: CATSGQGPQETQYF. The CDR3 DNA reads TGTGCCACCAGTGGACAGGGGCCGCAAGAGACCCAGTACTTC.

This clonotype was observed a handful of times. This sequence joins TRBV12-3 or TRBV12-4 and TRBJ2-7, with no clear D. Trimming took off 6 bases at V and 5 bases at J, with 11 bases between the two ends. The CDR3 totals 12 residues. CDR3 in DNA: TGTGCCAGCAGCCCCCTAGTAAACGAGCAGTACTTC. This codes for CASSPLVNEQYF.